Presented here are 24 T cell receptor beta chains from one specimen sequenced in a study of blood T cells in healthy people across ages. Sample-barcoded 5' priming and a J-beta primer mix drove a second PCR of about 6 to 12 cycles. MiXCR, applied by TCRdb to the 5' RACE reads, yields one record per CDR3 protein. The sample carries hundreds of thousands of distinct CDR3 sequences, roughly 25% recorded once. These data were also reused for a study on T cells of mothers and their children.

The sample was blood. The receptors here all came from a boy younger than 18 in good health.

This clonotype has just a few counts. This rearrangement joins TRBV4-3 to TRBJ1-1; D ambiguous. This CDR3 comprises 14 residues. Germline assignment: CDR1 LGHNA and CDR2 YSLEER. Deletions cut 0 bases from V and 3 bases from J, with 8 bases between. The CDR3 region is CASSQELSHTEAFF. Written as DNA, the CDR3 is TGCGCCAGCAGCCAAGAATTGAGTCACACTGAAGCTTTCTTT.

The genes are TRBV5-6 and TRBJ2-3; D is undetermined. CDR3 length: 15 amino acids. The germline V and J ends were trimmed by 0 bases and 2 bases, with 10 bases remaining between them. Per germline, CDR1 SGHDT and CDR2 YYEEEE. Here the CDR3 reads CASSLGVRITDTQYF. The CDR3 region has the DNA TGTGCCAGCAGCTTGGGGGTGCGGATCACAGATACGCAGTATTTT.

This clonotype was found a few times. The rearrangement links TRBV12-3 or TRBV12-4 to TRBJ1-2; TRBD1 is a possible D gene (6 bases). The CDR3 spans 13 residues. Trimming removed 4 bases from V and 7 bases from J, with 13 bases in between. The CDR3 loop is CASSSQNRAGYTF. The CDR3 nucleotides read TGTGCCAGCAGTTCCCAAAACAGGGCTGGCTACACCTTC.

This clonotype was counted only a few times. V and J are TRBV29-1 and TRBJ2-5, with 9 bases aligning to TRBD1. The J call may be wrong; the DNA end is better matched by TRBJ2-7. Germline V gene data show CDR1 as SQVTM and CDR2 as ANQGSEA. The length of the CDR3 is 14 residues. The CDR3 DNA follows: TGCAGCGCCGCCGAGGGACAGGGTTCCTACGAGCAGTACTTC. The encoded protein is CSAAEGQGSYEQYF.

This chain joins TRBV20-1 and TRBJ2-5; D call uncertain. V lost 0 bases and J 4 bases, leaving 12 bases between the germline ends. The germline V gene has CDR1 DFQATT and CDR2 SNEGSKA (reference sequence). This CDR3 has 14 residues. The CDR3 region has the DNA TGCAGTGCTAGAGATTTCCGGGTGGGAGAGACCCAGTACTTC. This sequence encodes CSARDFRVGETQYF.

The chain couples TRBV28 to TRBJ2-7, with a possible D match to TRBD1 (6 bases). The germline V gene encodes CDR1 MDHEN and CDR2 SYDVKM. The CDR3 is 13 amino acids. The V end lost 8 bases, the J end lost 1 base, and 12 bases lay between the germline ends. In DNA, the CDR3 is TGTGCCAGCCCACAGGACAGATCCTACGAGCAGTACTTC. Translating it yields CASPQDRSYEQYF.

The rearrangement links TRBV2 to TRBJ1-1; D call uncertain. There are 15 residues in the CDR3. Between the trimmed V and J ends, which lost 1 base and 0 bases, there was a span of 9 bases. Germline V gives CDR1 SNHLY, CDR2 FYNNEI. The DNA of the CDR3 is TGTGCCAGCAGTGAAGGAGCCACGATGAACACTGAAGCTTTCTTT. Amino acid sequence: CASSEGATMNTEAFF.

This chain connects TRBV12-5 to TRBJ2-5; D is possibly TRBD1 (6 bases). The J call may be mistaken, given a closer DNA end match to TRBJ2-1. Germline CDR1 and CDR2: LGHNT and FRNRAP. The CDR3 loop spans 14 amino acids. The CDR3 nucleotides read TGTGCTAGTGTAATGGACAGCCTATACAATGAGCAGTTCTTC. Translation: CASVMDSLYNEQFF.

In its sample, this clonotype was seen a few times. CDR3 DNA: TGTGCCAGCAGGGGGACAGTGACCGGGGAGCTGTTTTTT. It encodes CASRGTVTGELFF. The rearrangement uses TRBV2 and TRBJ2-2; the match to TRBD1 covers 7 bases. CDR3 length: 13 residues. Looked up from germline, CDR1 is SNHLY and CDR2 is FYNNEI. The junction had 3 bases not matched to a gene; V was cut back by 6 bases and J by 5 bases. The full variable domain, in which reference TRBV2 and TRBJ2-2 provide the parts outside the CDR3, is EPEVTQTPSHQVTQMGQEVILRCVPISNHLYFYWYRQILGQKVEFLVSFYNNEISEKSEIFDDQFSVERPDGSNFTLKIRSTKLEDSAMYFCASRGTVTGELFFGEGSRLTVL.

This clonotype was counted between two and nine times. The V and J genes are TRBV27 and TRBJ2-7; no definite D call. The V gene's germline CDR1 is MNHEY and CDR2 SMNVEV (reference sequence). V was trimmed by 3 bases and J by 3 bases, leaving 9 bases between them. CDR3 size: 13 residues. CDR3 sequence (DNA): TGTGCCAGCAGTTTGGGTAAGGGCTACGAGCAGTACTTC. As protein: CASSLGKGYEQYF.

Only one count was recorded for this clonotype. CDR3 protein: CASRKGLAGGGKFF. Written as DNA, the CDR3 is TGTGCCAGCAGGAAGGGACTAGCGGGGGGCGGGAAGTTCTTC. The chain employs TRBV2 and TRBJ2-1; TRBD2 agrees at 15 bases. J lost 14 bases, V lost 6 bases, and 8 bases had no gene match. CDR3 length equals 14 residues. Per the germline V gene, CDR1 is SNHLY and CDR2 is FYNNEI.

This clonotype was recorded a few times. This chain uses TRBV12-3 or TRBV12-4 with TRBJ2-3; D is unclear. V was pared by 5 bases and J by 3 bases, with 12 bases between. The length of the CDR3 is 14 residues. CDR3 amino acids: CASSRVPLTDTQYF. The CDR3 coding sequence is TGTGCCAGCAGTCGGGTTCCCCTGACAGATACGCAGTATTTT.

The chain joins TRBV29-1 to TRBJ2-7; possible D gene TRBD1, 5 bases. Germline V gene sequence: CDR1 SQVTM, CDR2 ANQGSEA. With 7 bases removed from V and 0 bases from J, the gap between germline ends came to 13 bases. This CDR3 contains 13 residues. CDR3 protein: CSAAPDNSYEQYF. In nucleotides, the CDR3 is TGCAGCGCAGCCCCGGACAACTCCTACGAGCAGTACTTC.

This clonotype has only a few counts. The chain carries TRBV6-2 or TRBV6-3 and TRBJ2-7; D not certain. Germline V lookup: CDR1 MNHEY, CDR2 SVGEGT. The CDR3 length is 17 residues. V shed 8 bases and J shed 2 bases, with 25 bases lying between them. The CDR3 is CASCPDVDRPRAYEQYF. The CDR3 DNA is TGTGCCAGCTGCCCCGACGTGGATAGGCCCCGGGCCTACGAGCAGTACTTC.

The chain couples TRBV20-1 to TRBJ2-7; TRBD1 matches 9 bases. The V gene end was trimmed by 5 bases and the J gene end by 5 bases; junction bases not matched to a gene: 13. The germline V gene has CDR1 DFQATT and CDR2 SNEGSKA (reference sequence). The CDR3 has 15 residues. CDR3 coding DNA: TGCAGTGCTCTTCAGGGGACAGGGAGAATCGACGAGCAGTACTTC. Protein sequence: CSALQGTGRIDEQYF.

This chain joins TRBV20-1 and TRBJ2-3; TRBD2 matches at 7 bases. Losses at the gene ends were 5 bases for V and 7 bases for J; bases not matched to a gene: 6. The CDR3 runs 12 residues. The germline V gene has CDR1 DFQATT and CDR2 SNEGSKA (reference sequence). The CDR3 loop reads CSARDYRNTQYF. The DNA of the CDR3 is TGCAGTGCTCGGGACTATCGGAATACGCAGTATTTT.

This clonotype was detected a few times. The chain recombines TRBV5-1 with TRBJ2-1, with unresolved D. V lost 0 bases, J lost 0 bases, and 10 bases lay in between. CDR3 length equals 16 residues. CDR1 and CDR2 from the germline V gene are SGHRS and YFSETQ. In DNA, the CDR3 is TGCGCCAGCAGCTTGGACCCAGGTCGCTCCTACAATGAGCAGTTCTTC. Translated: CASSLDPGRSYNEQFF.

This clonotype turned up a few times. The junction departs from the called germline gene at one end, perhaps through a read error. This chain connects TRBV4-1 to TRBJ1-1; TRBD1 is a possible D gene (5 bases). Germline V lookup: CDR1 MGHRA, CDR2 YSYEKL. The length of the CDR3 is 13 residues. The CDR3 sequence is CASCQSRATEAFF. In nucleotides, the CDR3 is TGCGCCAGCTGCCAGAGCAGGGCCACTGAAGCTTTCTTT.

This chain links TRBV29-1 with TRBJ2-5; D gene uncertain. The assigned J gene may be wrong: the sequence end matches TRBJ2-1 better. Germline CDR1 SQVTM, CDR2 ANQGSEA. The CDR3 runs 13 residues. CDR3 sequence reads: CSVGPGTNNEQFF. The CDR3 nucleotides read TGCAGCGTGGGCCCTGGCACCAACAATGAGCAGTTCTTC.

The rearrangement uses TRBV7-2 and TRBJ1-3, with a tentative D call TRBD1 (6 bases). The germline V and J ends were trimmed by 6 bases and 7 bases, with 19 bases remaining between them. Germline V gene lookup returns CDR1 SGHTA and CDR2 FQGNSA. This CDR3 region has 15 residues. CDR3 in amino acids: CASREAGTSGNTIYF. For the CDR3, the DNA is TGTGCCAGCAGGGAAGCCGGGACATCGGGGAACACCATATATTTT.

The V gene is TRBV5-8, the J gene TRBJ2-5, with D perhaps matching TRBD2 (5 bases). CDR1 is SGHTS, CDR2 YDEGEE, per germline. The CDR3 totals 14 residues. V was clipped by 1 base and J by 4 bases, with 11 bases between them. CDR3 residues: CASSLTGMGETQYF. The CDR3, as DNA: TGTGCCAGCAGCTTGACCGGGATGGGAGAGACCCAGTACTTC.

The CDR3 spells CATSDLGGSRETQYF. The CDR3 bases are TGTGCCACCAGTGACCTGGGGGGAAGTCGTGAGACCCAGTACTTC. V usage is TRBV24-1 and J usage is TRBJ2-5; D is perhaps TRBD2 (6 bases). Germline CDR1 reads KGHDR; CDR2 reads SFDVKD. V was shortened by 4 bases and J by 5 bases, with 16 bases between the two germline ends. The CDR3 is 15 amino acids.

This rearrangement joins TRBV4-2 to TRBJ2-5; D not resolved. The CDR3 has 13 amino acids. The V end was cut by 4 bases, the J end by 11 bases, with 17 bases between. Germline-derived CDR1 and CDR2 are LGHNA and YNFKEQ. The CDR3 protein is CASSPKELPEQYF. The DNA of the CDR3 is TGTGCCAGCAGCCCTAAGGAACTCCCTGAGCAGTACTTC.

The chain has TRBV29-1 and TRBJ1-2, with unresolved D. Trimming cost V 3 bases and J 1 base, with 3 bases left between them. The length of the CDR3 is 11 residues. From germline, CDR1 is SQVTM and CDR2 ANQGSEA. CDR3 coding DNA: TGCAGCGTTGAGAGTAACTATGGCTACACCTTC. Translation gives CSVESNYGYTF.